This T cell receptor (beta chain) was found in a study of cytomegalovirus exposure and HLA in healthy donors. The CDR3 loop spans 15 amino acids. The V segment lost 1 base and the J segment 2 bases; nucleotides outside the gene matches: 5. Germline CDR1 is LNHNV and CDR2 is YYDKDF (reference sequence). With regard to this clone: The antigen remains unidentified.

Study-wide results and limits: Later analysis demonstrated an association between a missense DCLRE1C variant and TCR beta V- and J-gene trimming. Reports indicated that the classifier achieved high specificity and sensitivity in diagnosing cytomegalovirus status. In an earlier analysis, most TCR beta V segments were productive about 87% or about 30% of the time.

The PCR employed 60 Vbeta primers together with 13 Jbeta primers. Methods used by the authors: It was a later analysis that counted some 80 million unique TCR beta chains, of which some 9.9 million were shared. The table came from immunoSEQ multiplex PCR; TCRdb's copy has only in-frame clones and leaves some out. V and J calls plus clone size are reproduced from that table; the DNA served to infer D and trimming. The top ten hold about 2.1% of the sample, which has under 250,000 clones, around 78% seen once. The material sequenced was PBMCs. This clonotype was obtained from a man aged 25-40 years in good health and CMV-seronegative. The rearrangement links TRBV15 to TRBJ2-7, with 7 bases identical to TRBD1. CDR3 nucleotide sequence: TGTGCCACCAGCAGAGCCAGGACAGGAGCCTACGAGCAGTACTTC. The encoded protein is CATSRARTGAYEQYF.